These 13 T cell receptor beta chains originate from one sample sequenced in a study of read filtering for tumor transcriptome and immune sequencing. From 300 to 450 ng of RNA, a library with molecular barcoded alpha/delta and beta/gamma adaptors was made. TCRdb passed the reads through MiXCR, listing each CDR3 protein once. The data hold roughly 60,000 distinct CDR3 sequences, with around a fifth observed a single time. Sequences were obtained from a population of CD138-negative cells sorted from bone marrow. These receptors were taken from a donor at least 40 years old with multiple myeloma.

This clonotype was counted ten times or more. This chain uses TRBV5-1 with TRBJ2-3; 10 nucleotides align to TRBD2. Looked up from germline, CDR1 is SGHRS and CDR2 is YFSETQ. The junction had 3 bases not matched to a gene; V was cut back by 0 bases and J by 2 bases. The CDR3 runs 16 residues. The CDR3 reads CASSLGGLADTDTQYF. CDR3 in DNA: TGCGCCAGCAGCTTGGGCGGACTAGCGGACACAGATACGCAGTATTTT.

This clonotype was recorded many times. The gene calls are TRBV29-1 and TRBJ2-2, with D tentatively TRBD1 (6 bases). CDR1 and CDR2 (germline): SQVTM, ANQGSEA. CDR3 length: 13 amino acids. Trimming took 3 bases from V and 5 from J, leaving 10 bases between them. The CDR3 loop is CSVDRGGTGELFF. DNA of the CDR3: TGCAGCGTTGACAGGGGCGGGACCGGGGAGCTGTTTTTT.

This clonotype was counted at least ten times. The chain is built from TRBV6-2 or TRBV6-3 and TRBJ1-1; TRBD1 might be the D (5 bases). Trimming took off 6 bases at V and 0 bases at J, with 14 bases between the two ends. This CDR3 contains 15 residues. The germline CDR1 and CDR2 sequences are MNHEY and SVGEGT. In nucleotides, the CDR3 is TGTGCCAGCAGCCGTATACTGACAGTGAACACTGAAGCTTTCTTT. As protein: CASSRILTVNTEAFF.

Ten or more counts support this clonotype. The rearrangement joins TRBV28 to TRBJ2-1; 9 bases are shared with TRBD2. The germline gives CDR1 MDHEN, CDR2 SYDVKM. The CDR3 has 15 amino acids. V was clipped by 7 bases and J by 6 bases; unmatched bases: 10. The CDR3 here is CASTPHGGRGNEQFF. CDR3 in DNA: TGTGCCAGCACCCCCCATGGCGGGAGGGGCAATGAGCAGTTCTTC.

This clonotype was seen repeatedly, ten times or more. CDR3 residues: CASSGSAGDNGEQFF. The CDR3 bases are TGTGCCAGCAGCGGGAGCGCAGGGGATAATGGTGAGCAGTTCTTC. The chain has TRBV7-8 and TRBJ2-1; tentative D call: TRBD1 (6 bases). The length of the CDR3 is 15 residues. Per germline, CDR1 SGHVS and CDR2 FQNEAQ. The germline V and J ends were trimmed by 5 bases and 9 bases, with 20 bases remaining between them.

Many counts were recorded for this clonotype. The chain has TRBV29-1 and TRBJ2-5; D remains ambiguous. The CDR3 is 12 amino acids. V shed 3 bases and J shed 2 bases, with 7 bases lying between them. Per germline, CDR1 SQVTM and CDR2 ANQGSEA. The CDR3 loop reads CSVDRQQETQYF. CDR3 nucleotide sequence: TGCAGCGTTGACCGCCAACAAGAGACCCAGTACTTC.

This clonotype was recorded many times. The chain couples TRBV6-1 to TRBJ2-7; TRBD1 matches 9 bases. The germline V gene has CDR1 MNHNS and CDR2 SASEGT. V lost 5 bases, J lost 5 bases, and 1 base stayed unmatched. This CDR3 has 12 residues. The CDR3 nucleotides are TGTGCCAGCAGTCGGACAGGGGACGAGCAGTACTTC. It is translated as CASSRTGDEQYF.

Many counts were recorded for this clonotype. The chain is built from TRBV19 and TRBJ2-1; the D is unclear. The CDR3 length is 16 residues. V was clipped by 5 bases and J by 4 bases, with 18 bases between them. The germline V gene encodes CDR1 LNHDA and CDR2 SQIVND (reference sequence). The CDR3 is CASSPSISFGYNEQFF. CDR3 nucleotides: TGTGCCAGTAGTCCTTCCATATCGTTCGGTTACAATGAGCAGTTCTTC.

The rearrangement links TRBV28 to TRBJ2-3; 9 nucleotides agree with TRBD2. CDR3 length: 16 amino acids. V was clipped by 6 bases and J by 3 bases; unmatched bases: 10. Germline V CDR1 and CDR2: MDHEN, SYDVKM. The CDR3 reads CASRSVRGGGTDTQYF. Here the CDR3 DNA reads TGTGCCAGCAGATCGGTGCGGGGGGGCGGGACAGATACGCAGTATTTT.

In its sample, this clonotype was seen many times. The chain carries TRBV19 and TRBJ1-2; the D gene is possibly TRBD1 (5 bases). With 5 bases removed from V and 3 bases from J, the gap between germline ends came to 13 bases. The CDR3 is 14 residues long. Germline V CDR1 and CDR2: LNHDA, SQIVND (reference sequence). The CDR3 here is CASSDTGQYYGYTF. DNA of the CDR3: TGTGCCAGTAGTGACACCGGACAATACTATGGCTACACCTTC.

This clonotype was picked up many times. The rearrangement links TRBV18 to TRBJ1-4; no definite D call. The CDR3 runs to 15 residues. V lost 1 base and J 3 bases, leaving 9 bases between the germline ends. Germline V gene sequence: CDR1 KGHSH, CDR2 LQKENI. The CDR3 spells CASSPRSAANEKLFF. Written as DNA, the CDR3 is TGTGCCAGCTCACCACGTTCAGCTGCTAATGAAAAACTGTTTTTT. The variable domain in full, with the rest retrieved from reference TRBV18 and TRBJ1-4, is NAGVMQNPRHLVRRRGQEARLRCSPMKGHSHVYWYRQLPEEGLKFMVYLQKENIIDESGMPKERFSAEFPKEGPSILRIQQVVRGDSAAYFCASSPRSAANEKLFFGSGTQLSVL.

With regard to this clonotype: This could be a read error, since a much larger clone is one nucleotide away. In DNA, the CDR3 is TGCAGTGCTAGAGATGCCCGAAAAATAGACCAAGGGACCCAGTACTTC. This sequence encodes CSARDARKIDQGTQYF. The rearrangement links TRBV20-1 to TRBJ2-5; no clear D. Germline V gene lookup returns CDR1 DFQATT and CDR2 SNEGSKA (reference sequence). The CDR3 has 16 amino acids.

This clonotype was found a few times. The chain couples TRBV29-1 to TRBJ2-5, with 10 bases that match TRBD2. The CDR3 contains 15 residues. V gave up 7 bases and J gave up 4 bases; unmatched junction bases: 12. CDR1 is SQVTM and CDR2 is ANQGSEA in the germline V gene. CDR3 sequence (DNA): TGCAGCGCTGGGCTAGGAGCGGGGGGGCGAGAGACCCAGTACTTC. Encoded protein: CSAGLGAGGRETQYF.